This T cell receptor (beta chain) was documented in a study of tumor-infiltrating lymphocytes in primary liver carcinoma. Overall study findings and caveats: Tumor top-250-clone fraction significantly exceeded that of blood (p = 0.039).

Alongside blood RNA obtained from unsorted whole blood, germline DNA was also extracted. This clonotype showed up just a few times. What it binds is not known. With 400 to 550 ng total RNA as template and a constant-region primer, TCR beta cDNA was made. It was through three nested multiplex PCR rounds of slightly modified ARM-PCR that TCR beta libraries arose. For around 10 cycles apiece, the opening two PCR rounds ran with TRBV1-TRBV30 forward primers and a C-beta reverse primer. In TCRdb, the multiplex PCR reads were re-called with MiXCR into one record per CDR3 protein. Among a few hundred thousand distinct CDR3 sequences listed, almost 60% were seen once. Germline CDR1 SQVTM, CDR2 ANQGSEA. J was trimmed by 4 bases and V by 5 bases; bases with no gene match: 5. The CDR3 is made up of 13 amino acids.

The gene calls are TRBV29-1 and TRBJ1-1; 9 bases match TRBD1. Sample: peripheral blood. This TCR came from a woman younger than 45 with primary liver carcinoma and hepatitis B virus infection. The DNA for the CDR3 is TGCAGCGTTTATAACAGGGGGCTCACTGAAGCTTTCTTT. Residues: CSVYNRGLTEAFF.